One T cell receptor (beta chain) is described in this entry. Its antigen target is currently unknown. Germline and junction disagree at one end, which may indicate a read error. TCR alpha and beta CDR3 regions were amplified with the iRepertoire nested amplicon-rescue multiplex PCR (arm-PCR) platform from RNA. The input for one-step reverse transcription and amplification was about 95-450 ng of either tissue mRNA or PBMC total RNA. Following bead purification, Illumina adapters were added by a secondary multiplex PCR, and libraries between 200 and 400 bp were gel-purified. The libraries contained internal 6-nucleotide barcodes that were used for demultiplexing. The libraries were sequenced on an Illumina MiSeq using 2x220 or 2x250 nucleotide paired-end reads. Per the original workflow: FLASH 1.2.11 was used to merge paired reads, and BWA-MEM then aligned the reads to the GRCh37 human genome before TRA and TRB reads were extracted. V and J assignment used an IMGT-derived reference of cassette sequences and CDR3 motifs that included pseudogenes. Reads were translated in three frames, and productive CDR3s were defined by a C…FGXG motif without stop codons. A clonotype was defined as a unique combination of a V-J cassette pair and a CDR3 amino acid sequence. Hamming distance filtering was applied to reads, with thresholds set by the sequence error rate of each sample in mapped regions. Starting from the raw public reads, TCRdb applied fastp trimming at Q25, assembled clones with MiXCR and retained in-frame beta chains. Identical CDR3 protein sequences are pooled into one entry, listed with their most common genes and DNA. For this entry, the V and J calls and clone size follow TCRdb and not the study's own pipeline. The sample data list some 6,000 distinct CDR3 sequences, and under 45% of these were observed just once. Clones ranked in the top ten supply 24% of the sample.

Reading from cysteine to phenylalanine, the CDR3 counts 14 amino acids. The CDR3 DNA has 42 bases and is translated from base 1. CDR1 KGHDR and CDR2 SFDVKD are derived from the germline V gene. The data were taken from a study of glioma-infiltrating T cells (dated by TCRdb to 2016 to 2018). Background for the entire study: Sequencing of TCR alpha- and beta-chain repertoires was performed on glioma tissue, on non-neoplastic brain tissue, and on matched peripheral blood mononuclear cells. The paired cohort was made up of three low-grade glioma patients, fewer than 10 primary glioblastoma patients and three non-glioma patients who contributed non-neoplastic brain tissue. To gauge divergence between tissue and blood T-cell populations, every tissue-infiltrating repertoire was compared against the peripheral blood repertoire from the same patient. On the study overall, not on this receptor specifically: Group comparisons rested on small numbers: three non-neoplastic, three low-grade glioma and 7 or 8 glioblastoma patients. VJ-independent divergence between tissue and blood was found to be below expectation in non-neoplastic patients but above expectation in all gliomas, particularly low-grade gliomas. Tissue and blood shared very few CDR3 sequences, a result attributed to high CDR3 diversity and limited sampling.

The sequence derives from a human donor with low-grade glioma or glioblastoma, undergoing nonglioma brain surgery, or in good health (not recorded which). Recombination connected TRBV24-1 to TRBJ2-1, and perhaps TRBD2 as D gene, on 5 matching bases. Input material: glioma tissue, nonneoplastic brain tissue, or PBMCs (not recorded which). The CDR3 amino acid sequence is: CATSDLGRYNKQPF. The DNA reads TGTGCCACCAGTGATTTAGGGAGATACAATAAGCAGCCCTTC.